The next 17 T cell receptor beta chains were all read from a single sample in a study of control samples from healthy donors and cancer patients. Sequencing used immunoSEQ multiplex PCR; TCRdb keeps in-frame clones, though not all of them. The data show tens of thousands of clones, with approximately 90% seen just once and about 0.91% held by the top ten. Material for sequencing was PBMCs. The receptors derive from a man between 25 and 39 years old with colorectal cancer.

This chain connects TRBV7-8 to TRBJ2-1, with TRBD1 identical over 7 bases. The germline V gene encodes CDR1 SGHVS and CDR2 FQNEAQ. V lost 1 base, J lost 3 bases, and 9 bases stayed unmatched. This CDR3 has 17 residues. The CDR3 region is CASSLGWGRTGYNEQFF. The CDR3 DNA is TGTGCCAGCAGCTTAGGCTGGGGTCGGACAGGCTACAATGAGCAGTTCTTC.

CDR3 in DNA: TGCGCCAGCAGCCTAGGACAGCACACAGATACGCAGTATTTT. Translating gives CASSLGQHTDTQYF. This sequence joins TRBV5-1 and TRBJ2-3, with a tentative D call TRBD1 (6 bases). The CDR3 covers 14 residues. The germline gives CDR1 SGHRS, CDR2 YFSETQ. The V end was cut by 4 bases, the J end by 2 bases, with 11 bases between.

This chain joins TRBV4-2 and TRBJ2-1; 8 positions agree with TRBD2. The ends lost 2 bases at V and 3 bases at J; junction bases unmatched: 9. Germline V gene data show CDR1 as LGHNA and CDR2 as YNFKEQ. The CDR3 runs 17 residues. The CDR3 reads CASSQKTWTSSYNEQFF. The CDR3 DNA follows: TGTGCCAGCAGCCAAAAAACCTGGACTAGCAGCTACAATGAGCAGTTCTTC.

Only a few counts were recorded for this clone. This chain uses TRBV6-2 or TRBV6-3 with TRBJ2-2; D might be TRBD1 (6 bases). V lost 0 bases, J lost 5 bases, and 10 bases lay in between. This CDR3 comprises 15 residues. From germline, CDR1 is MNHEY and CDR2 SVGEGT. DNA for the CDR3: TGTGCCAGCAGTTACTCATCACAGGGAACCGGGGAGCTGTTTTTT. It yields the protein CASSYSSQGTGELFF.

For the CDR3, the DNA is TGTGCCGCAGCTGGGTCCCGGGGGGCCAACGTCCTGACTTTC. It codes for CAAAGSRGANVLTF. V and J are TRBV7-9 and TRBJ2-6; D gene ambiguous. Germline CDR1 and CDR2: SEHNR and FQNEAQ (reference sequence). V was clipped by 11 bases and J by 4 bases, with 15 bases between them. This CDR3 has 14 residues.

V usage is TRBV28 and J usage is TRBJ1-1, with D possibly TRBD1 on 5 matching bases. V lost 6 bases, J lost 3 bases, and 11 bases lay in between. Germline assignment: CDR1 MDHEN and CDR2 SYDVKM. The CDR3 has 13 residues. The DNA for the CDR3 is TGTGCCAGCAGATTCAGGGATCACACTGAAGCTTTCTTT. Amino acid sequence: CASRFRDHTEAFF. The entire variable domain, with the rest obtained from reference TRBV28 and TRBJ1-1, is as follows: DVKVTQSSRYLVKRTGEKVFLECVQDMDHENMFWYRQDPGLGLRLIYFSYDVKMKEKGDIPEGYSVSREKKERFSLILESASTNQTSMYLCASRFRDHTEAFFGQGTRLTVV.

V is TRBV7-2 and J is TRBJ1-2; D is uncertain. Germline values: CDR1 SGHTA, CDR2 FQGNSA. Trimming removed 5 bases at V and 2 bases at J, with 18 bases between. This CDR3 spans 16 amino acids. The CDR3 spells CASSPFGRWENYGYTF. In DNA form, the CDR3 reads TGTGCCAGCAGCCCATTTGGTAGATGGGAAAACTATGGCTACACCTTC.

This chain connects TRBV29-1 to TRBJ2-1; TRBD2 agrees at 11 bases. From germline, CDR1 is SQVTM and CDR2 ANQGSEA. CDR3 length equals 13 residues. Unmatched junction bases numbered 8, after V lost 7 bases and J lost 9 bases. Here the CDR3 DNA reads TGCAGCGCGTGTAGCGGGGGGGCGGGTGAGCAGTTCTTC. It specifies CSACSGGAGEQFF.

The gene calls are TRBV5-6 and TRBJ1-1, with D hard to call. The ends were cut back, 2 bases at V and 4 bases at J, with 12 bases in the middle. Germline CDR1 is SGHDT and CDR2 is YYEEEE. This CDR3 comprises 14 residues. This CDR3 is CASSFDPRSTEAFF. As DNA, the CDR3 is TGTGCCAGCAGCTTCGACCCACGGAGCACTGAAGCTTTCTTT.

V usage is TRBV6-1 and J usage is TRBJ2-7; 9 bases map to TRBD1. Germline V CDR1 and CDR2: MNHNS, SASEGT. V gave up 1 base and J gave up 0 bases; unmatched junction bases: 4. The CDR3 covers 16 residues. The CDR3 region is CASSEVGTGSSYEQYV. The CDR3 coding sequence is TGTGCCAGCAGTGAAGTGGGGACAGGGAGCTCCTACGAGCAGTACGTC.

J is TRBJ1-4 and V is TRBV6-1; 7 nucleotides align to TRBD1. Trimming cost V 0 bases and J 7 bases; bases outside gene matches: 5. Germline values: CDR1 MNHNS, CDR2 SASEGT. CDR3 size: 15 residues. For the CDR3, the DNA is TGTGCCAGCAGTGAAGCGTCGGGACAGCCTGAAAAACTGTTTTTT. This sequence encodes CASSEASGQPEKLFF.

This clone was observed once. The chain carries TRBV6-1 and TRBJ1-2; 7 bases fit TRBD1. CDR3 length: 15 residues. The germline V gene encodes CDR1 MNHNS and CDR2 SASEGT. V was pared by 3 bases and J by 5 bases, with 9 bases of the junction left unmatched. The chain's CDR3 is CASSEWDSEIYGYTF. The CDR3 DNA reads TGTGCCAGCAGTGAGTGGGACAGTGAGATTTATGGCTACACCTTC.

The chain joins TRBV9 to TRBJ1-2, with 10 bases identical to TRBD1. The CDR3 consists of 15 residues. Per the germline V gene, CDR1 is SGDLS and CDR2 is YYNGEE. V trimming: 2 bases; J trimming: 7 bases; junction bases outside the gene matches: 8. CDR3 amino acids: CASSVLDRGSAGYTF. CDR3 bases: TGTGCCAGCAGCGTCTTGGACAGGGGGTCGGCTGGCTACACCTTC. The whole variable domain, remainder taken from reference TRBV9 and TRBJ1-2, is DSGVTQTPKHLITATGQRVTLRCSPRSGDLSVYWYQQSLDQGLQFLIQYYNGEERAKGNILERFSAQQFPDLHSELNLSSLELGDSALYFCASSVLDRGSAGYTFGSGTRLTVV.

The gene calls are TRBV20-1 and TRBJ2-1, with D possibly being TRBD1 or TRBD2 (6 bases each). CDR1 is DFQATT and CDR2 is SNEGSKA in the germline V gene (reference sequence). The CDR3 covers 17 residues. V lost 3 bases, J lost 0 bases, and 18 bases lay in between. The DNA for the CDR3 is TGCAGTGCTAGTCGGTTCGATGGGGGGCCCTCCTACAATGAGCAGTTCTTC. This translates into CSASRFDGGPSYNEQFF.

The chain employs TRBV19 and TRBJ1-2, with D hard to call. The V end lost 7 bases, the J end lost 1 base, and 10 bases lay between the germline ends. CDR3 size: 13 residues. Germline assignment: CDR1 LNHDA and CDR2 SQIVND (reference sequence). The CDR3 loop reads CASNTGHNYGYTF. CDR3 coding DNA: TGTGCCAGTAATACGGGCCATAACTATGGCTACACCTTC. Based on the CDR3 plus reference TRBV19 and TRBJ1-2, the full variable domain is DGGITQSPKYLFRKEGQNVTLSCEQNLNHDAMYWYRQDPGQGLRLIYYSQIVNDFQKGDIAEGYSVSREKKESFPLTVTSAQKNPTAFYLCASNTGHNYGYTFGSGTRLTVV.

The chain combines TRBV14 with TRBJ2-1; D could derive from TRBD1 or TRBD2 (6 bases each). CDR1 is SGHDN and CDR2 is FVKESK in the germline V gene. This CDR3 is 15 amino acids long. V was pared by 1 base and J by 11 bases, with 18 bases between. CDR3 protein: CASSQVFYGGLQQFF. The CDR3 region has the DNA TGTGCCAGCAGCCAAGTTTTTTATGGGGGGCTTCAGCAGTTCTTC.

This sequence joins TRBV12-3 or TRBV12-4 and TRBJ1-2; D not resolved. This CDR3 has 12 residues. Trimming removed 4 bases from V and 7 bases from J, with 10 bases in between. This chain's CDR3 is CASSSPGSGYTF. The CDR3 DNA reads as TGTGCCAGCAGTTCACCGGGGAGTGGCTACACCTTC.